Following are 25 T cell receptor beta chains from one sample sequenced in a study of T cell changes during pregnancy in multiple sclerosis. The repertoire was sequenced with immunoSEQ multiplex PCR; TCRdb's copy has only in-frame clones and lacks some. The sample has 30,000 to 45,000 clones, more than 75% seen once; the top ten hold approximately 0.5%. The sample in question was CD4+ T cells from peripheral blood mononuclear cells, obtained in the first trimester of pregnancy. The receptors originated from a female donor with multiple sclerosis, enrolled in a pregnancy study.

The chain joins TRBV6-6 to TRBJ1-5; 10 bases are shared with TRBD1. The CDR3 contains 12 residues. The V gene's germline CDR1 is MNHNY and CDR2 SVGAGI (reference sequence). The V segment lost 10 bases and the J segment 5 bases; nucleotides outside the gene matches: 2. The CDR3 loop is CATTGGDQPQHF. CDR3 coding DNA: TGTGCCACGACAGGGGGCGATCAGCCCCAGCATTTT.

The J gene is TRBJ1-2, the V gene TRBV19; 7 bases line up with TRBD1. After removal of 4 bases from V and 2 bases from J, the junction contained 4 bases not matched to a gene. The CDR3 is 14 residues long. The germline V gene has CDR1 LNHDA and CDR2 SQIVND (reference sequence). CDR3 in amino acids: CASSTGTANYGYTF. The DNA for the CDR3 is TGTGCCAGTAGTACCGGGACAGCCAACTATGGCTACACCTTC.

The CDR3 loop reads CASSRQGMNTGELFF. The DNA for the CDR3 is TGTGCCAGTAGTCGACAGGGGATGAACACCGGGGAGCTGTTTTTT. The chain joins TRBV19 to TRBJ2-2; 8 bases are shared with TRBD1. This CDR3 is built from 15 residues. CDR1 LNHDA and CDR2 SQIVND come from the germline V gene (reference sequence). V shed 5 bases and J 1 base; nucleotides not matched to a gene: 3.

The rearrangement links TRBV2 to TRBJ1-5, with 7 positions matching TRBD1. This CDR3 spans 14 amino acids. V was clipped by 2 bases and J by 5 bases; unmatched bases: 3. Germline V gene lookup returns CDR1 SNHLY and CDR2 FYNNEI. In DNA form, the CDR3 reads TGTGCCAGCAGTGAACAGACAGGGCATCAGCCCCAGCATTTT. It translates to CASSEQTGHQPQHF.

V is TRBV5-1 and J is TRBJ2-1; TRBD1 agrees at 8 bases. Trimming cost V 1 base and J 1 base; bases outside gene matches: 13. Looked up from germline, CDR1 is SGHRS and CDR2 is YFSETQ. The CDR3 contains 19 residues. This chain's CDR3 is CASSLIGTGNFISYNEQFF. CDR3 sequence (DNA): TGCGCCAGCAGCTTGATTGGGACAGGTAATTTTATTTCCTACAATGAGCAGTTCTTC.

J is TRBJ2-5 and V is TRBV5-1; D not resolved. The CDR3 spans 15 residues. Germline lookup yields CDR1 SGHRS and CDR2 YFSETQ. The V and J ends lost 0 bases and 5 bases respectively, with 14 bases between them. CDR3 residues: CASSLGTRLGETQYF. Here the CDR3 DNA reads TGCGCCAGCAGCTTGGGTACACGACTCGGTGAGACCCAGTACTTC.

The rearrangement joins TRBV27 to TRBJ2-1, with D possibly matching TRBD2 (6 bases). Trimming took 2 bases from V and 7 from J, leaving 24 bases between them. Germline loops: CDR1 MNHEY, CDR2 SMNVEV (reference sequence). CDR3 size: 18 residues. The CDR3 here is CASSLAQRALPRRNEQFF. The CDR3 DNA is TGTGCCAGCAGTTTAGCCCAGCGGGCCCTCCCCCGACGGAATGAGCAGTTCTTC.

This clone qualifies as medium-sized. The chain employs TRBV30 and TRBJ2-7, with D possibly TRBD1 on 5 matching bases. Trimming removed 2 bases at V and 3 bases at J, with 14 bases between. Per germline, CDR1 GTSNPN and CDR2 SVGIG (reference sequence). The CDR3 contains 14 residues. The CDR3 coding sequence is TGTGCCTGGAGTTTAACAATTCAGGGCTACGAGCAGTACTTC. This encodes CAWSLTIQGYEQYF.

The CDR3 sequence: CASRARTGFSEKLFF. DNA of the CDR3: TGTGCCAGCAGAGCTCGGACAGGGTTCAGCGAAAAACTGTTTTTT. This chain links TRBV2 with TRBJ1-4; TRBD1 matches at 8 bases. Germline V lookup: CDR1 SNHLY, CDR2 FYNNEI. Trimming cost V 6 bases and J 8 bases; bases outside gene matches: 11. The CDR3 has 15 amino acids.

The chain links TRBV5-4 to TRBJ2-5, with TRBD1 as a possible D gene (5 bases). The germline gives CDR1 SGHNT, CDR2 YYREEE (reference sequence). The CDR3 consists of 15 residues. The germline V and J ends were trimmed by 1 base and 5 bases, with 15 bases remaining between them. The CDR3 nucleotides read TGTGCCAGCAGCTTGCCAGGGCGTTTGGCCGAGACCCAGTACTTC. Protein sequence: CASSLPGRLAETQYF.

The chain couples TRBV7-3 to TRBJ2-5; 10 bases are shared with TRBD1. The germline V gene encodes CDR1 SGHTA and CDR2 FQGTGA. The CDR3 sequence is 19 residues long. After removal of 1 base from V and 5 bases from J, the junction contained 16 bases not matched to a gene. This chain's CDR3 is CASSLRGGLATGGRETQYF. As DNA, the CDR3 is TGTGCCAGCAGCTTAAGGGGGGGTTTAGCGACAGGGGGCCGGGAGACCCAGTACTTC.

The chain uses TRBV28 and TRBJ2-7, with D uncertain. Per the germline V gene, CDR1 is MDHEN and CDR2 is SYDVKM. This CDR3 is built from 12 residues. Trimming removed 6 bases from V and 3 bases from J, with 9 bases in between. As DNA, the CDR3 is TGTGCCAGCAGCCCCAACTTCTACGAGCAGTACTTC. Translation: CASSPNFYEQYF.

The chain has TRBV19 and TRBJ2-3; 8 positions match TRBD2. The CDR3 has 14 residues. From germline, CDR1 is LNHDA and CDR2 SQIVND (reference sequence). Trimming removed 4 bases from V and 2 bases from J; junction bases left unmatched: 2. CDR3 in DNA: TGTGCCAGTAGTACGGGGGGGATCACAGATACGCAGTATTTT. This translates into CASSTGGITDTQYF.

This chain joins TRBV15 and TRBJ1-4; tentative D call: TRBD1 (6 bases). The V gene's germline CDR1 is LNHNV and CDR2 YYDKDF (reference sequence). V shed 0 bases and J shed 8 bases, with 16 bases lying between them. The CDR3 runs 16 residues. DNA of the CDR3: TGTGCCACCAGCAGAGATGGACAGCCGAAGGGGGAAAAACTGTTTTTT. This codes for CATSRDGQPKGEKLFF.

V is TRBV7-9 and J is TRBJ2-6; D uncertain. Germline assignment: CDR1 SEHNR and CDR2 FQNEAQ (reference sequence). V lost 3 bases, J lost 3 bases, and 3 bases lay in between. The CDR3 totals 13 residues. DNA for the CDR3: TGTGCCAGCAGCTTCCTTGGGGCCAACGTCCTGACTTTC. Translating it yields CASSFLGANVLTF.

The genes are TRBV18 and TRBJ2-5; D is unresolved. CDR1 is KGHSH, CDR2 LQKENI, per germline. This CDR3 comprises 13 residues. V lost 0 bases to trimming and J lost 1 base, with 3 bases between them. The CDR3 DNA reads TGTGCCAGCTCACCACCAGCCCAAGAGACCCAGTACTTC. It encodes CASSPPAQETQYF.

CDR3 DNA sequence: TGTGCCAGCAGCCGTGACAGGTCTAATGAAAAACTGTTTTTT. This encodes CASSRDRSNEKLFF. V and J are TRBV6-5 and TRBJ1-4, with D possibly TRBD1 on 6 matching bases. The CDR3 is 14 amino acids. V was trimmed by 6 bases and J by 3 bases, leaving 11 bases between them. From germline, CDR1 is MNHEY and CDR2 SVGAGI.

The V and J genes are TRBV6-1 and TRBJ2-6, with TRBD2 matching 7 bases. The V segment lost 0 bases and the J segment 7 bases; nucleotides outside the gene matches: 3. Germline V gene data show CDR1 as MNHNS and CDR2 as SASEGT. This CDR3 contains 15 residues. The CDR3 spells CASSEAGGVANVLTF. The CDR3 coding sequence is TGTGCCAGCAGTGAAGCGGGGGGGGTTGCCAACGTCCTGACTTTC.

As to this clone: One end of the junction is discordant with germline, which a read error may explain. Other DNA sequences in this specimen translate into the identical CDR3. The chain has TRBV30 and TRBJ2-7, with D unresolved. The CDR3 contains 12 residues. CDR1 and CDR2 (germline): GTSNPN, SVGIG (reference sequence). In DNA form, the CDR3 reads TGCGCCTGGAACGGCGGAGCCTACGAGCAGTACTTC. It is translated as CAWNGGAYEQYF.

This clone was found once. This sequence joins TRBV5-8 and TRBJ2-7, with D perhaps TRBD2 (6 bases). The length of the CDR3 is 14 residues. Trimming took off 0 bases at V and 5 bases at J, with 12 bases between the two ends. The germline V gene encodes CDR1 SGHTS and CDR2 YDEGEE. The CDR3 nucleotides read TGTGCCAGCAGCTTGGGTCTAGCGTCCCACGAGCAGTACTTC. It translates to CASSLGLASHEQYF.

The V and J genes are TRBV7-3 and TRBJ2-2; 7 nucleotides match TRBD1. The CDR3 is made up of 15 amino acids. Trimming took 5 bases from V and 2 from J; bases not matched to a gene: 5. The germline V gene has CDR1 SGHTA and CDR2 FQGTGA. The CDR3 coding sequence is TGTGCCAGCAGCCCCGGGACAGCTAACACCGGGGAGCTGTTTTTT. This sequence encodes CASSPGTANTGELFF.

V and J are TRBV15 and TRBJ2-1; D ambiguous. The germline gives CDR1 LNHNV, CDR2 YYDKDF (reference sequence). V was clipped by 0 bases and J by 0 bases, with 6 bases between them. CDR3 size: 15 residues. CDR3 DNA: TGTGCCACCAGCAGAGACCCTAACTCCTACAATGAGCAGTTCTTC. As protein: CATSRDPNSYNEQFF.

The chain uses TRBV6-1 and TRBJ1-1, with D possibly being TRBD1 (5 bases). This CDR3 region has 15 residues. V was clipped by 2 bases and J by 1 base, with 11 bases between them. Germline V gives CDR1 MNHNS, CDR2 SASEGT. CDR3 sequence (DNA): TGTGCCAGCAGTGAAATGGGGCAGAAGAACACTGAAGCTTTCTTT. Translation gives CASSEMGQKNTEAFF.

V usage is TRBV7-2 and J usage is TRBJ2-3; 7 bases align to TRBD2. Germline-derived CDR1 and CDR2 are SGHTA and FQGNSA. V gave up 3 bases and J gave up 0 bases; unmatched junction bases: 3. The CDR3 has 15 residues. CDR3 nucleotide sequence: TGTGCCAGCAGCTTTCAGACTAGCAGCACAGATACGCAGTATTTT. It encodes CASSFQTSSTDTQYF.

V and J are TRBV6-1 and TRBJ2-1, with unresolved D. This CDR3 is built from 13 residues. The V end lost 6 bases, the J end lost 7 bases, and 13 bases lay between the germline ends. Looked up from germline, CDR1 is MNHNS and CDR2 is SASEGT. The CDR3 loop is CASSVQIENEQFF. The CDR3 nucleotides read TGTGCCAGCAGCGTCCAGATCGAAAATGAGCAGTTCTTC.